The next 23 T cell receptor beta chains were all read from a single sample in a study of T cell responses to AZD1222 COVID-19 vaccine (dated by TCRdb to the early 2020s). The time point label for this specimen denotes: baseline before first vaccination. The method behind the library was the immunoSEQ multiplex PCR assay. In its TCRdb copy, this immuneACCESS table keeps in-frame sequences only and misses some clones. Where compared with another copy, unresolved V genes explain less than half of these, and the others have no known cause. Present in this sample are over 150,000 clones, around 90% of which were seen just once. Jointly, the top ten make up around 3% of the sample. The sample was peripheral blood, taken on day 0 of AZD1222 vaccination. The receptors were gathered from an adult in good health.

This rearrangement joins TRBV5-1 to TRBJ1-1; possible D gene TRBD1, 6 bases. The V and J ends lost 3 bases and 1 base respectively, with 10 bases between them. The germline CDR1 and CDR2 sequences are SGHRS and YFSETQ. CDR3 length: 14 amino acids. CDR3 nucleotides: TGCGCCAGCAGCTCCCTAGGGGGGAACACTGAAGCTTTCTTT. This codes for CASSSLGGNTEAFF.

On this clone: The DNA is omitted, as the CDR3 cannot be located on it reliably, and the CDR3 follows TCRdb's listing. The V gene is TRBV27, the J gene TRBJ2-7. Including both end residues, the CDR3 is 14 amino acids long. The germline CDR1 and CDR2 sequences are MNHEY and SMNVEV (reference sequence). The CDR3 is CASSLGFGAGEQYF.

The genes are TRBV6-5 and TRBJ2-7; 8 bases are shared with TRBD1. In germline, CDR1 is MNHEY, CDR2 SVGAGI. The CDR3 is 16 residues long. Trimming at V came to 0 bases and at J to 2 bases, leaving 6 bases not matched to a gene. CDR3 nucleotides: TGTGCCAGCAGTTACTCTAGGACAGGGTCGCCCTACGAGCAGTACTTC. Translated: CASSYSRTGSPYEQYF.

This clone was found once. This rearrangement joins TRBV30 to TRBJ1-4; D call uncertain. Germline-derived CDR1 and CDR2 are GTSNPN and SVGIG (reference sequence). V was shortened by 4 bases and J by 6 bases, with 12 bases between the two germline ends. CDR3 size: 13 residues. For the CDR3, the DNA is TGTGCCTGGAATTGGGGTGTGGATGAAAAACTGTTTTTT. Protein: CAWNWGVDEKLFF.

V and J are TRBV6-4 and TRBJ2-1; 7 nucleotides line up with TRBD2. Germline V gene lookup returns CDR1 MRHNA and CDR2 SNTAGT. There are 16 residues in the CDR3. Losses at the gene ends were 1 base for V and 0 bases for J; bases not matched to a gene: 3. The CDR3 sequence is CASSDYGGTSYNEQFF. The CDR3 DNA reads TGTGCCAGCAGTGACTACGGGGGGACCTCCTACAATGAGCAGTTCTTC.

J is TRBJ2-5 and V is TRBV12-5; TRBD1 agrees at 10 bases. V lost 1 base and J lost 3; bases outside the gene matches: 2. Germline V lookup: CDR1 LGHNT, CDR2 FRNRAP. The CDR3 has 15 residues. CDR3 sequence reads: CASGLGTGGEETQYF. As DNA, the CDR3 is TGTGCTAGTGGTTTGGGGACAGGGGGTGAAGAGACCCAGTACTTC.

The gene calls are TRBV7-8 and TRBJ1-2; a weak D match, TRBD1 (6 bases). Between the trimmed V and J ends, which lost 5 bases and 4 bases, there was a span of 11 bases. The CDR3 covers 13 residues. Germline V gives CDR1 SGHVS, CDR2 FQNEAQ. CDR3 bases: TGTGCCAGCAGCCGGGAAGGGGGCTATGGCTACACCTTC. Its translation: CASSREGGYGYTF.

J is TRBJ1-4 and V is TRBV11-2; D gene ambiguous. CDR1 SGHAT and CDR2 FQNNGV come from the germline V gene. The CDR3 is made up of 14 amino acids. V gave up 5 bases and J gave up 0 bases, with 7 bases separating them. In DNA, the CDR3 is TGTGCCAGCAGCCGTTTCCCAACTAATGAAAAACTGTTTTTT. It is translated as CASSRFPTNEKLFF. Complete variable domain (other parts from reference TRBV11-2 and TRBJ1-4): EAGVAQSPRYKIIEKRQSVAFWCNPISGHATLYWYQQILGQGPKLLIQFQNNGVVDDSQLPKDRFSAERLKGVDSTLKIQPAKLEDSAVYLCASSRFPTNEKLFFGSGTQLSVL.

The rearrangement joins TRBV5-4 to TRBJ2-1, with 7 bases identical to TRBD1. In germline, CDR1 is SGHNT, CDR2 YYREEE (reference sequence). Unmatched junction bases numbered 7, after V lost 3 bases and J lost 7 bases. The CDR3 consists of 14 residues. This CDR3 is CASSSRQGGNEQFF. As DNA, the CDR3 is TGTGCCAGCAGCTCAAGACAGGGCGGGAATGAGCAGTTCTTC.

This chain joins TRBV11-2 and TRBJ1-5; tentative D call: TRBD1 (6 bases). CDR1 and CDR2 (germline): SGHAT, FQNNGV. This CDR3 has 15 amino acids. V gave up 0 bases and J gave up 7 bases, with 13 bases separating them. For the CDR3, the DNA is TGTGCCAGCAGCTTAGATGGGGGCAAGGGACAGCCCCAGCATTTT. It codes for CASSLDGGKGQPQHF. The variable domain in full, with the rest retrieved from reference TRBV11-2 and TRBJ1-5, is EAGVAQSPRYKIIEKRQSVAFWCNPISGHATLYWYQQILGQGPKLLIQFQNNGVVDDSQLPKDRFSAERLKGVDSTLKIQPAKLEDSAVYLCASSLDGGKGQPQHFGDGTRLSIL.

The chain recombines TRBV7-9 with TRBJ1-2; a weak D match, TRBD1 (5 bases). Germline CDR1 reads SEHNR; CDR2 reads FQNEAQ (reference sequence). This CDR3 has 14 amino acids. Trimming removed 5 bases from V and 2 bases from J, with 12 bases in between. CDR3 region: CASSRQGGNYGYTF. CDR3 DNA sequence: TGTGCCAGCAGCCGTCAGGGCGGGAACTATGGCTACACCTTC.

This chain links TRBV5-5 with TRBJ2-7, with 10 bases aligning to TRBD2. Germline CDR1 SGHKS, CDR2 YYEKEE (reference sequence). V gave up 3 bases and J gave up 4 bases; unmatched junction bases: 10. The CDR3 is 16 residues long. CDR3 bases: TGTGCCAGCAGCTCCGCCCCCGGGACTAGCGCTTACGAGCAGTACTTC. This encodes CASSSAPGTSAYEQYF.

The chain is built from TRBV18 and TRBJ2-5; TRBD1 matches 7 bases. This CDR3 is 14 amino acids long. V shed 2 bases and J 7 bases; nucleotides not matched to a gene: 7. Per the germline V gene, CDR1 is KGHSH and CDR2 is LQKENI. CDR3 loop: CASSPGTDLVTQYF. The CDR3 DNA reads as TGTGCCAGCTCACCAGGGACAGATTTAGTGACCCAGTACTTC. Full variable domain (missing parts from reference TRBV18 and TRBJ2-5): NAGVMQNPRHLVRRRGQEARLRCSPMKGHSHVYWYRQLPEEGLKFMVYLQKENIIDESGMPKERFSAEFPKEGPSILRIQQVVRGDSAAYFCASSPGTDLVTQYFGPGTRLLVL.

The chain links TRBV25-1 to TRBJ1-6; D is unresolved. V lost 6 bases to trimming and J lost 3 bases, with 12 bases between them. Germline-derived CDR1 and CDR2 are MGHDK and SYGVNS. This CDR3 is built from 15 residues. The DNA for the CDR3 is TGTGCCAGCAGCCACCTTAACAGCTATAATTCACCCCTCCACTTT. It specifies CASSHLNSYNSPLHF.

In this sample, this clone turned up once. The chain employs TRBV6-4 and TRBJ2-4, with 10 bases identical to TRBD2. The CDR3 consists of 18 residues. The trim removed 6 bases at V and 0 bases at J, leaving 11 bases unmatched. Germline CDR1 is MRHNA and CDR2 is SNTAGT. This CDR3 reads CASRSTSGPTLAKNIQYF. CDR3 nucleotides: TGTGCCAGCAGGTCGACTAGCGGGCCTACTCTAGCCAAAAACATTCAGTACTTC.

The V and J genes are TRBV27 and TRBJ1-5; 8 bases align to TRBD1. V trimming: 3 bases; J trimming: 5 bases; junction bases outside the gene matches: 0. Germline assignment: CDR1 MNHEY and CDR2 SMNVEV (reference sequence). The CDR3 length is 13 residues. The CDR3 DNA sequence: TGTGCCAGCAGTTTGGACAGGGATCAGCCCCAGCATTTT. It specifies CASSLDRDQPQHF.

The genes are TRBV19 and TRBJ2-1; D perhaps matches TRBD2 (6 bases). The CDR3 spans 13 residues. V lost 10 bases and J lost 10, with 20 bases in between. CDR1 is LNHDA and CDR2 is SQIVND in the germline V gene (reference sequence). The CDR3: CATETRRGFEQFF. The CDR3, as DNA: TGTGCCACCGAGACTAGAAGGGGTTTCGAGCAGTTCTTC.

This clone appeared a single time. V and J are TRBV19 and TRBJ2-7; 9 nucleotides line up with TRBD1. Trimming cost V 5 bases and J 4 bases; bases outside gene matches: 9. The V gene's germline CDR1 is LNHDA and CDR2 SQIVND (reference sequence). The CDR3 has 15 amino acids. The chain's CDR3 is CASSVGQGSDYEQYF. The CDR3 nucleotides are TGTGCCAGTAGTGTAGGACAGGGGTCGGATTACGAGCAGTACTTC.

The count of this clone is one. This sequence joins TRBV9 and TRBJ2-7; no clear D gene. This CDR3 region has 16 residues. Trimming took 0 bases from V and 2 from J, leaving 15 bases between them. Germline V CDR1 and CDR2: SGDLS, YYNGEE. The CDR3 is CASSVAGLSDTYEQYF. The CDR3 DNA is TGTGCCAGCAGCGTAGCGGGCCTCTCAGATACCTACGAGCAGTACTTC.

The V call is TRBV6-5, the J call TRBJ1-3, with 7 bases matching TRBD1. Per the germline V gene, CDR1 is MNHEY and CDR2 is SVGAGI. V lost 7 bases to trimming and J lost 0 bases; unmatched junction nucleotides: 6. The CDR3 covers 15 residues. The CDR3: CASTRRDSSGNTIYF. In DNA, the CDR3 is TGTGCCAGCACGCGGCGGGACAGCTCTGGAAACACCATATATTTT.

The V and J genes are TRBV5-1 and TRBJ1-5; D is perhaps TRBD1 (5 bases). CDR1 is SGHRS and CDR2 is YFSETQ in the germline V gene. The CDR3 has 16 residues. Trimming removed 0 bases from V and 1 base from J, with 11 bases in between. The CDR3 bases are TGCGCCAGCAGCTTGGGGGCAGGGATGAGCAATCAGCCCCAGCATTTT. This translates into CASSLGAGMSNQPQHF.

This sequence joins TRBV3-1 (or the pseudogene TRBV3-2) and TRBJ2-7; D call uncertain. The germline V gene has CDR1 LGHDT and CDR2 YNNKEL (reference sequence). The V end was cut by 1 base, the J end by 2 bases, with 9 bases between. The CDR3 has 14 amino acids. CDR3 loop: CASSQVHRTYEQYF. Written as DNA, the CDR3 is TGTGCCAGCAGCCAAGTGCACCGCACCTACGAGCAGTACTTC.

This chain's CDR3 is CASSQGGQGYNYGYTF. The CDR3 coding sequence is TGTGCCAGCAGCCAAGGTGGACAGGGATACAACTATGGCTACACCTTC. The J gene is TRBJ1-2, the V gene TRBV3-1 (or the pseudogene TRBV3-2), with TRBD1 matching 8 bases. CDR1 and CDR2 from the germline V gene are LGHDT and YNNKEL (reference sequence). The CDR3 has 16 residues. Trimming cost V 1 base and J 2 bases; bases outside gene matches: 6.